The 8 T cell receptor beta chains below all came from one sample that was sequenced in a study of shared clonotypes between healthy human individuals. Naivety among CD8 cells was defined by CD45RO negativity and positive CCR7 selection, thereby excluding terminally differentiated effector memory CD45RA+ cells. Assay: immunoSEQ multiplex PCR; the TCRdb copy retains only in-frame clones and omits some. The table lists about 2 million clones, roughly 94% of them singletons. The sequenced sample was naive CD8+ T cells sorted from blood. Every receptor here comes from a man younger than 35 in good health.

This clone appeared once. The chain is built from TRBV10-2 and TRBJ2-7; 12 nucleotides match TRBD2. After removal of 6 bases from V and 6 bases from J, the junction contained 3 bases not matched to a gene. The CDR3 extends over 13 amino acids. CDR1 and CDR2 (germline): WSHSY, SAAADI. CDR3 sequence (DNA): TGCGCCAGCAGAGTACTAGCGGGGGGCGAGCAGTACTTC. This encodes CASRVLAGGEQYF.

For the CDR3, the DNA is TGTGCCAGCAGCTTAGAGGGTTTCGCTAGCGGGGTTTGGGATACGCAGTATTTT. It specifies CASSLEGFASGVWDTQYF. The V call is TRBV11-2, the J call TRBJ2-3, with 9 bases aligning to TRBD2. J was trimmed by 6 bases and V by 0 bases; bases with no gene match: 13. Germline CDR1 is SGHAT and CDR2 is FQNNGV. The CDR3 length is 18 residues.

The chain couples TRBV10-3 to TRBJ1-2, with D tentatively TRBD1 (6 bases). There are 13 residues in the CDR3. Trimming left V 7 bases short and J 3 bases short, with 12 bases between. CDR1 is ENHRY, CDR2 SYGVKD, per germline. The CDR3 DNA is TGTGCCATCACGTCGGGGGCGGACTATGGCTACACCTTC. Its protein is CAITSGADYGYTF.

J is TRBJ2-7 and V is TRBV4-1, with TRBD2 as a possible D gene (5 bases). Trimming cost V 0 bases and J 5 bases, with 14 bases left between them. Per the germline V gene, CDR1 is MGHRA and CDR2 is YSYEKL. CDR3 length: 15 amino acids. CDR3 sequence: CASSQDDSSWNEQYF. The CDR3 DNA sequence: TGCGCCAGCAGCCAAGATGATTCTAGCTGGAACGAGCAGTACTTC.

As DNA, the CDR3 is TGTGCCAGCAGCGTGGAGGAGGGCTACGAGCAGTACTTC. It specifies CASSVEEGYEQYF. The chain combines TRBV5-4 with TRBJ2-7; tentative D call: TRBD2 (6 bases). Germline CDR1 is SGHNT and CDR2 is YYREEE (reference sequence). There are 13 residues in the CDR3. Trimming shortened V by 4 bases and J by 3 bases, and 11 bases separated the two germline ends.

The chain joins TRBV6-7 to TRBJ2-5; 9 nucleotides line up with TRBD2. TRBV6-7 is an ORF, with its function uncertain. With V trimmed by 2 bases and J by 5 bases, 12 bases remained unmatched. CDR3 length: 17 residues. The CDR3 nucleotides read TGTGCCAGCAGTTACGGCCTAGCGGGATGGGCGGGGGAGACCCAGTACTTC. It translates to CASSYGLAGWAGETQYF.

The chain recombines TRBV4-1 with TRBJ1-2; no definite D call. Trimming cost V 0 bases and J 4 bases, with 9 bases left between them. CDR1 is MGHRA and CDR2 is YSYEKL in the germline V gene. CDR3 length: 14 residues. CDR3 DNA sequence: TGCGCCAGCAGCCAAGATCTCCCTTTCTATGGCTACACCTTC. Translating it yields CASSQDLPFYGYTF.

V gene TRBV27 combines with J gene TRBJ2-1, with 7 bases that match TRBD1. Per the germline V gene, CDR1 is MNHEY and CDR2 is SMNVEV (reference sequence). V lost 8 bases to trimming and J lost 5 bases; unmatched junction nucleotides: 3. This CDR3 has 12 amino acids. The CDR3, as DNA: TGTGCCAGCGCTGACAGGGACAATGAGCAGTTCTTC. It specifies CASADRDNEQFF.